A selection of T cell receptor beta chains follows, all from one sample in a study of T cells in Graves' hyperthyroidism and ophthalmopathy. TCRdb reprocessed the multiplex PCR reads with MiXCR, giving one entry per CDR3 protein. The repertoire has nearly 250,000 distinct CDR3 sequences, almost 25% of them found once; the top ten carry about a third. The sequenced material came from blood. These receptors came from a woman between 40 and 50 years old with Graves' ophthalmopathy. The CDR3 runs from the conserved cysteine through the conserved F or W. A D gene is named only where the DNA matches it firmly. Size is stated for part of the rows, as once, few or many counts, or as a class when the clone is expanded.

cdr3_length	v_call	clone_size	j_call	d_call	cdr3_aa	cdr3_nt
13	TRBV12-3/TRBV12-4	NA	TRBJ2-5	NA	CASHPGVGETQYF	TGTGCCAGCCACCCCGGCGTGGGAGAGACCCAGTACTTC
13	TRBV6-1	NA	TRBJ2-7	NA	CASTTVENYEQYF	TGTGCCAGCACGACAGTGGAAAACTACGAGCAGTACTTC
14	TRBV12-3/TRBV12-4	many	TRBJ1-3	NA	CASSLVGGGGTIYF	TGTGCCAGCAGTTTAGTCGGAGGCGGCGGCACCATATATTTT
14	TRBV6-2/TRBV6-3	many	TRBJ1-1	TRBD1	CASMGNRGPTEAFF	TGTGCCAGCATGGGGAACAGGGGGCCCACTGAAGCTTTCTTT
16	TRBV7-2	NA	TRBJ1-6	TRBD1	CASSLAPGGFDSPLHF	TGTGCCAGCAGCTTAGCTCCAGGGGGGTTTGATTCACCCCTCCACTTT
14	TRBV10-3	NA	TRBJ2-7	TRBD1	CAIKGSGQGGEQYF	TGTGCCATCAAGGGTTCGGGACAGGGCGGCGAGCAGTACTTC
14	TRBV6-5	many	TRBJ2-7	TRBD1	CASSYETGTYEQYF	TGTGCCAGCAGTTACGAGACAGGGACCTACGAGCAGTACTTC
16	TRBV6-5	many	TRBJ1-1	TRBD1	CASSSAMDRVQGEAFF	TGTGCCAGCAGTTCCGCAATGGACAGGGTACAAGGTGAAGCTTTCTTT
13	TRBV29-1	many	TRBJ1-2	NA	CSVLPPGWPGYTF	TGCAGCGTCCTTCCCCCGGGGTGGCCAGGCTACACCTTC
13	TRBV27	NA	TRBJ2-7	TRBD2	CASRLAGAAEQYF	TGTGCCAGCAGACTAGCGGGAGCAGCCGAGCAGTACTTC
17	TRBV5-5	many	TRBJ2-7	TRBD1	CASSLGQGAWITYEQYF	TGTGCCAGCAGCTTGGGACAGGGGGCCTGGATAACCTACGAGCAGTACTTC
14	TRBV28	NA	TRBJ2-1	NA	CASRPRGQTYEQFF	TGTGCCAGCAGGCCCCGGGGACAAACCTACGAGCAGTTCTTC
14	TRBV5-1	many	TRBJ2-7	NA	CASSLNDRSYEQYF	TGCGCCAGCAGCCTTAATGACAGGTCCTACGAGCAGTACTTC
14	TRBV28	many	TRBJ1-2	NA	CASSFRQTTYGYTF	TGTGCCAGCAGTTTTCGGCAAACGACCTATGGCTACACCTTC
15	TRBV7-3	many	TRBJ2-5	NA	CASSIGVGMGETQYF	TGTGCCAGCAGCATAGGTGTGGGGATGGGCGAGACCCAGTACTTC
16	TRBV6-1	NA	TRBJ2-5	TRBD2	CASTSGTSWYQETQYF	TGTGCCAGCACGAGTGGGACTAGCTGGTACCAAGAGACCCAGTACTTC
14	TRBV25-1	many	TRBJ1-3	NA	CASSEGGSGNTIYF	TGTGCCAGCAGTGAGGGAGGCTCTGGAAACACCATATATTTT
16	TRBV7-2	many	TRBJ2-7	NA	CASSLGQRAFSYEQYF	TGTGCCAGCAGCTTAGGGCAGCGGGCTTTCTCCTACGAGCAGTACTTC
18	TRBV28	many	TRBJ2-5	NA	CASSLPLGRGEPKETQYF	TGTGCCAGCAGTTTACCATTAGGCAGGGGGGAACCAAAAGAGACCCAGTACTTC